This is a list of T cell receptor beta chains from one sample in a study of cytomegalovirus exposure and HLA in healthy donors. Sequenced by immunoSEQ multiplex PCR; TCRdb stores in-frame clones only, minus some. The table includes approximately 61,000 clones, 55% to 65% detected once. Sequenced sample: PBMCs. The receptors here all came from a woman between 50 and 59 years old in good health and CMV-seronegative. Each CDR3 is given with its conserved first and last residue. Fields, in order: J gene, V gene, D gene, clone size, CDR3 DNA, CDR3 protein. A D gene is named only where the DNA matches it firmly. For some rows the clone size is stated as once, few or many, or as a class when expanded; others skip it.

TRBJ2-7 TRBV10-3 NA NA TGTGCCATCAGTTTGAGACTAGACTCCTACGAGCAGTACTTC CAISLRLDSYEQYF
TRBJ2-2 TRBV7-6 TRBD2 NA TGTGCCAGCAGCTTAGTCTCGGGAGGCGGGGACACCGGGGAGCTGTTTTTT CASSLVSGGGDTGELFF
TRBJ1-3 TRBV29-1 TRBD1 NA TGCAGCGTAGCAAACCCGGACAGGGAAGGAAACACCATATATTTT CSVANPDREGNTIYF
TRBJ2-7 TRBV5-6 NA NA TGTGCCAGCAGCTTGGTTACGGGGGTACACGAGCAGTACTTC CASSLVTGVHEQYF
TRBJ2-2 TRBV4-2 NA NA TGTGCCAGCAGCCAAGAGGCCCCTCGCATCGGGGAGCTGTTTTTT CASSQEAPRIGELFF
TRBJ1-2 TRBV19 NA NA TGTGCCAGTAGTATATCATGGGGAGCTAACTATGGCTACACCTTC CASSISWGANYGYTF
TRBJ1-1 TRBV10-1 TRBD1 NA TGCGCCAGCAGACTCGACAGGGGGTACACTGAAGCTTTCTTT CASRLDRGYTEAFF
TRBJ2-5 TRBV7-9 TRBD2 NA TGTGCCAGCAGCAAATTTGACCTAGCGGGAGTAAAAGAGACCCAGTACTTC CASSKFDLAGVKETQYF
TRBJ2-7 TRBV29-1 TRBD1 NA TGCAGCGTTGAAGGCCGGGACAGGGGTTTCAACGAGCAGTACTTC CSVEGRDRGFNEQYF
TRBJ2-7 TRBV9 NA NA TGTGCCAGCAGTCGGGACTCCTACGAGCAGTACTTC CASSRDSYEQYF
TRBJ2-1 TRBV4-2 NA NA TGTGCCAGCAGCCAAGATCTAGCAAATGAGCAGTTCTTC CASSQDLANEQFF
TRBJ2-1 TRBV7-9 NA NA TGTGCCAGCAGCTTAGATACTTGGGGACACCACCTTCAGCAGTTCTTC CASSLDTWGHHLQQFF
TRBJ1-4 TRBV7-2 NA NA TGTGCCAGCAGCGAGGGCGGGTTGTCTAATGAAAAACTGTTTTTT CASSEGGLSNEKLFF
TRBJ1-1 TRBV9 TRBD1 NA TGTGCCAGCAGCAGCCGGACAGGGGACCCTGAAGCTTTCTTT CASSSRTGDPEAFF
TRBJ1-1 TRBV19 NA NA TGTGCCAGTAGTCCCGCTGGGCTGTATTCTGAAGCTTTCTTT CASSPAGLYSEAFF
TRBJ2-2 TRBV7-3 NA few TGTGCCAGCAAATTTGACCCCAAAGGGGCCGGGGAGCTGTTTTTT CASKFDPKGAGELFF
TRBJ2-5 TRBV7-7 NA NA TGTGCTAGCAGCTTAGGTATTCAAGAGACCCAGTACTTC CASSLGIQETQYF
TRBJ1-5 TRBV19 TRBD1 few TGTGCCAGTAGTATAGGGACAGGGGCGAATCAGCCCCAGCATTTT CASSIGTGANQPQHF
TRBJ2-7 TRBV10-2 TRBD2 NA TGCGCCAGCAGTGATCCAGCGGGAGCAAACGAGCAGTACTTC CASSDPAGANEQYF
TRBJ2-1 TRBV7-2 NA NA TGTGCCAGCAGCGTATACAATGAGCAGTTCTTC CASSVYNEQFF